The rows below give T cell receptor beta chains drawn from one sample of a study of patients and donors after allogeneic stem cell transplantation. TCRdb independently ran MiXCR on the RT-PCR reads; one entry per CDR3 protein. Altogether hundreds of thousands of distinct CDR3 sequences are present, around two fifths being singletons, with the ten largest covering approximately 10%. What was sequenced was blood, either unsorted or a sorted T cell fraction (not recorded which). These receptor sequences come from a human donor who was either an allogeneic HSCT recipient or a stem cell or donor lymphocyte infusion donor (not recorded which). It is not recorded whose cells these are; they may come from a transplant donor. Both conserved end residues are part of each CDR3. The order of the fields is clone size, V gene, J gene, D gene, CDR3 protein, CDR3 DNA. D genes are given only for firm matches. Where a row states a size, it is once, few, many or the class of an expanded clone; other rows omit it.

size: -
V: TRBV5-1
J: TRBJ1-1
D: -
CDR3: CASSSDVSTEAFF
DNA: TGCGCCAGCAGCTCGGACGTGTCAACTGAAGCTTTCTTT

size: few
V: TRBV12-3/TRBV12-4
J: TRBJ1-2
D: -
CDR3: CATLQGLGGYTF
DNA: TGTGCCACTTTACAGGGCCTCGGTGGCTACACCTTC

size: few
V: TRBV20-1
J: TRBJ1-2
D: -
CDR3: CSAQRTASYGYTF
DNA: TGCAGTGCTCAAAGGACAGCCTCCTATGGCTACACCTTC

size: -
V: TRBV4-1
J: TRBJ1-3
D: -
CDR3: CASRVHGSSGNTIYF
DNA: TGCGCCTCCCGAGTCCACGGGAGCTCTGGAAACACCATATATTTT

size: few
V: TRBV12-3/TRBV12-4
J: TRBJ1-6
D: -
CDR3: CASREGFNSPLHF
DNA: TGTGCCAGCCGCGAAGGCTTTAATTCACCCCTCCACTTT

size: few
V: TRBV5-1
J: TRBJ2-3
D: -
CDR3: CASSLGVTETAGTDTQYF
DNA: TGCGCCAGCAGCTTGGGGGTAACGGAAACTGCTGGCACAGATACGCAGTATTTT

size: few
V: TRBV29-1
J: TRBJ2-3
D: -
CDR3: CSALFQVNTQYF
DNA: TGCAGCGCCCTATTCCAGGTGAATACGCAGTATTTT

size: -
V: TRBV9
J: TRBJ2-1
D: TRBD1
CDR3: CASSVLQGLGNEQFF
DNA: TGTGCCAGCAGCGTTTTACAGGGGTTGGGCAATGAGCAGTTCTTC

size: -
V: TRBV5-6
J: TRBJ1-2
D: TRBD1
CDR3: CASSLNRGDYGYTF
DNA: TGTGCCAGCAGCTTGAACAGGGGAGACTATGGCTACACCTTC

size: -
V: TRBV21-1
J: TRBJ2-2
D: -
CDR3: CASIKNTGELFF
DNA: TGTGCCAGCATTAAGAACACCGGGGAGCTGTTTTTT

size: few
V: TRBV5-1
J: TRBJ1-1
D: -
CDR3: CASSLDHPGVNTEAFF
DNA: TGCGCCAGCAGCTTGGATCATCCGGGAGTGAACACTGAAGCTTTCTTT

size: -
V: TRBV20-1
J: TRBJ1-5
D: -
CDR3: CSARERAPEGSNQPQHF
DNA: TGCAGTGCTAGAGAGAGAGCTCCGGAGGGTAGCAATCAGCCCCAGCATTTT

size: -
V: TRBV2
J: TRBJ1-6
D: -
CDR3: CASSEGWGSYNSPLHF
DNA: TGTGCCAGCAGTGAAGGGTGGGGCTCCTATAATTCACCCCTCCACTTT

size: few
V: TRBV6-2/TRBV6-3
J: TRBJ2-1
D: TRBD2
CDR3: CASSHGTSGDEQFF
DNA: TGTGCCAGCAGTCACGGGACTAGCGGCGATGAGCAGTTCTTC

size: -
V: TRBV12-3/TRBV12-4
J: TRBJ1-2
D: TRBD1
CDR3: CASSPFKTGNYGYTF
DNA: TGTGCCAGCAGTCCCTTTAAGACAGGGAACTATGGCTACACCTTC

size: -
V: TRBV28
J: TRBJ2-1
D: -
CDR3: CASSLYPGSYNEQFF
DNA: TGTGCCAGCAGTTTATATCCGGGGTCCTACAATGAGCAGTTCTTC

size: once
V: TRBV2
J: TRBJ2-3
D: TRBD2
CDR3: CASPATSGVSTSTDTQYF
DNA: TGTGCCAGCCCTGCGACTAGCGGGGTATCTACTAGCACAGATACGCAGTATTTT

size: few
V: TRBV19
J: TRBJ1-2
D: -
CDR3: CASRRLNPGDGYTF
DNA: TGTGCCAGTAGAAGACTTAACCCCGGCGATGGCTACACCTTC

size: few
V: TRBV6-2/TRBV6-3
J: TRBJ1-1
D: -
CDR3: CASRWGDTEAFF
DNA: TGTGCCAGCAGATGGGGTGACACTGAAGCTTTCTTT

size: few
V: TRBV19
J: TRBJ1-5
D: -
CDR3: CASSFEGYSNQPQHF
DNA: TGTGCCAGTAGCTTCGAGGGGTATAGCAATCAGCCCCAGCATTTT

size: few
V: TRBV24-1
J: TRBJ1-4
D: TRBD1
CDR3: CATSDPGQGSEKLFF
DNA: TGTGCCACCAGTGACCCGGGACAGGGATCTGAAAAACTGTTTTTT

size: -
V: TRBV10-3
J: TRBJ1-2
D: TRBD1
CDR3: CAIGDRGFDGYTF
DNA: TGTGCCATCGGCGACAGGGGGTTTGATGGCTACACCTTC